This T cell receptor beta chain was sequenced during a study of early T cells in non-severe SARS-CoV-2 infection. Across the study: It was bulk RNA from unsorted whole blood that was sequenced, and the chains were unpaired.

In germline, CDR1 is MNHEY, CDR2 SVGEGT. The CDR3 covers 16 residues. The V gene lost 5 bases and the J gene lost 6 bases, with 20 bases spanning the gap. Study observations and caveats: VDJdb matching skewed toward anti-spike CD8 responses, missing private and CD4 specificities.

This clonotype occurred a few times. Its matching antigen is unknown. Attachment of unique molecular identifiers to individual cDNA molecules was performed. One entry per CDR3 protein, called by TCRdb with MiXCR from the 5' RACE reads. This table holds 70,000 to 75,000 distinct CDR3 sequences, approximately 14% found once. The sequenced sample was whole blood. This TCR was recovered from an adult who was a healthcare worker with PCR-confirmed SARS-CoV-2 infection or an uninfected control (not recorded which). The chain uses TRBV6-2 or TRBV6-3 and TRBJ1-5, with D perhaps matching TRBD1 (6 bases). CDR3 coding DNA: TGTGCCAGCAGTCAACTCGCCTTCAGGGACATTCAGCCCCAGCATTTT. Translation gives CASSQLAFRDIQPQHF.